This T cell receptor (beta chain) came from a study of PD-1 blockade in classical Hodgkin lymphoma (dated by TCRdb to about 2020). With respect to the entire study: Nivolumab dosing was 3 mg/kg intravenously every 2 weeks, continuing until either disease progression or unacceptable toxicity. The study used TCR beta sequencing and CyTOF to define a peripheral blood immune signature of response to PD-1 blockade in classical Hodgkin lymphoma. Findings and caveats that apply to the study as a whole: The study was limited to a single clinical trial cohort, and causes of repertoire differences, possibly disease activity or prior therapy, remained undefined. Lower diversity was observed in patients in whom nivolumab was started less than 1 year after ASCT, and these patients were excluded from later analyses so that confounding by immune reconstitution would be avoided. CD4+ but not CD8+ TCR diversity rose significantly by C4D1 (p=0.0027 vs p=0.16), most apparent in complete responders (p=0.02). Newly diagnosed patients were reported to have lower baseline TCR diversity than healthy donors, and relapsed/refractory patients were reported to have lower baseline TCR diversity still. Among trial patients, those achieving complete response had baseline diversity similar to that of newly diagnosed patients, while diversity was significantly lower in partial responders and progressors.

This clone showed up just once. The specificity of this receptor is unknown. No much larger clone exists at a distance of one base, and base qualities are not known. Per the publication, the time point label means: cycle 4 day 1 (C4D1), after 6 weeks of nivolumab. Every trial patient had relapsed following autologous stem cell transplantation, and prior brentuximab vedotin exposure was what differed among cohorts A, B and C. The trial cohort was composed of 55 to 65 patients with relapsed/refractory classical Hodgkin lymphoma, for whom complete response, partial response or progressive disease was recorded as best overall response. In the multi-cohort phase II CheckMate 205 trial, trial patients received single-agent nivolumab. An independent review committee assessed best overall response using the 2007 International Working Group response criteria. Trial PBMCs were collected just before the start of nivolumab (C1D1) and during therapy at cycle 2 day 1 and cycle 4 day 1. Peripheral blood was collected in 8 mL Vacutainer Cell Preparation Tubes, from which PBMCs were isolated by centrifugation and then cryopreserved.

The Qiagen DNeasy kit was used to extract genomic DNA both from unsorted PBMCs and from the negatively selected CD4+ and CD8+ fractions. Using primers that anneal to V and J segments, immunoSEQ multiplex PCR amplified the TCR beta CDR3 regions. A synthetic immune receptor repertoire was used to minimize amplification bias, and any residual bias was removed computationally once sequencing was done. In the source study's methods: Custom Python scripts were used to quantify repertoire diversity as the Shannon entropy index. The unsorted, CD4+ and CD8+ repertoires were each analyzed separately, with the exception of combined analyses, where CD4+ and CD8+ sequences were merged in silico. A clone was considered expanded if an increase in frequency of at least 2-fold after treatment relative to C1D1 was found, and a pseudocount of 0.5 was applied to clones undetected at baseline. Clones with 0 or 1 copy at C1D1 were classified as singleton clones, and clones with 2 or more copies were classified as non-singleton clones. Clones expanded in unsorted samples were assigned a CD4+, CD8+ or unknown annotation through matching of protein sequences in sorted samples from the same patient. Diversity changes from C1D1 to C4D1 were tested in paired samples using Wilcoxon tests. TCRdb took this table from immuneACCESS and kept in-frame rearrangements with V and J called. Such tables lack part of the clones; where checked against another copy, unresolved V genes explain under half of the gap, and the rest is unexplained. The DNA gave D and trimming, while V, J and clone size come from that table. Here the sample has 100,000 to 120,000 clones; approximately 89% occur a single time. 15% to 20% of the sample rests with the top ten.

V is cut by 2 bases and J by 7 bases, and the space between the germline ends is 33 bases. Reading from cysteine to phenylalanine, the CDR3 counts 20 amino acids. Only CDR3 DNA remains: 60 bases, in frame from the first base. Based on the germline V gene, the CDR1 and CDR2 sequences are MDHEN and SYDVKM. The chain uses TRBV28 and TRBJ2-7; the D gene is perhaps TRBD1 or TRBD2, each of them matching over 5 bases. The input for sequencing was peripheral blood mononuclear cells (PBMCs), taken before the fourth cycle of nivolumab. The sequence was collected from a human donor with classical Hodgkin lymphoma. The CDR3 reads CASSLPTAPFTPDPTGEQYF. The sequenced DNA is TGTGCCAGCAGTTTACCGACAGCTCCATTCACCCCTGATCCCACGGGAGAGCAGTACTTC.